These 27 T cell receptor beta chains came from one sample sequenced in a study of cytotoxic CD8 clonotypes in ibrutinib-treated CLL. TCRdb keeps only in-frame clones here, not all; method: immunoSEQ multiplex PCR. This table has thousands of clones, approximately 79% appearing once. This material consisted of PBMCs, taken before ibrutinib treatment. These receptors all stem from a human donor with chronic lymphocytic leukemia.

V is TRBV5-1 and J is TRBJ2-1; D is undetermined. Trimming cost V 4 bases and J 5 bases, with 7 bases left between them. Germline CDR1 is SGHRS and CDR2 is YFSETQ. This CDR3 is built from 12 residues. CDR3 nucleotide sequence: TGCGCCAGCAGCCCCTACGACAATGAGCAGTTCTTC. It codes for CASSPYDNEQFF.

The rearrangement uses TRBV28 and TRBJ2-7, with 8 bases that match TRBD1. CDR1 MDHEN and CDR2 SYDVKM come from the germline V gene. The CDR3 length is 16 residues. J was trimmed by 2 bases and V by 2 bases; bases with no gene match: 8. CDR3 in DNA: TGTGCCAGCAGTTTACTATTCCGGGACAGGACCTACGAGCAGTACTTC. Translation gives CASSLLFRDRTYEQYF.

The chain has TRBV15 and TRBJ1-5, with D possibly matching TRBD1 (5 bases). V was shortened by 0 bases and J by 6 bases, with 12 bases between the two germline ends. This CDR3 is built from 15 residues. Per the germline V gene, CDR1 is LNHNV and CDR2 is YYDKDF (reference sequence). The CDR3 sequence is CATSRDSSGGQPQHF. CDR3 nucleotides: TGTGCCACCAGCAGAGATTCGTCGGGGGGTCAGCCCCAGCATTTT.

There are a few counts of this clone. The chain employs TRBV4-2 and TRBJ2-5; possible D gene TRBD2, 5 bases. CDR3 length: 13 amino acids. The germline V and J ends were trimmed by 3 bases and 2 bases, with 7 bases remaining between them. Per germline, CDR1 LGHNA and CDR2 YNFKEQ. CDR3 DNA: TGTGCCAGCAGCCAGGACTTACAAGAGACCCAGTACTTC. It codes for CASSQDLQETQYF.

The chain recombines TRBV6-5 with TRBJ1-1; D not resolved. Germline V gene lookup returns CDR1 MNHEY and CDR2 SVGAGI. The V end lost 7 bases, the J end lost 1 base, and 13 bases lay between the germline ends. CDR3 length: 14 residues. The CDR3 region has the DNA TGTGCCAGCAACGCGGTTGGGCCGAACACTGAAGCTTTCTTT. Residues: CASNAVGPNTEAFF.

The V gene is TRBV6-1, the J gene TRBJ1-5; D unresolved. Between the trimmed V and J ends, which lost 2 bases and 3 bases, there was a span of 11 bases. The CDR3 loop spans 15 amino acids. CDR1 MNHNS and CDR2 SASEGT come from the germline V gene. CDR3 amino acids: CASSESGNFNQPQHF. The CDR3 DNA reads TGTGCCAGCAGTGAATCGGGTAACTTCAATCAGCCCCAGCATTTT.

In its sample, this clone ranks as large. The V call is TRBV4-3, the J call TRBJ1-6, with unresolved D. The CDR3 loop spans 14 amino acids. Germline V lookup: CDR1 LGHNA, CDR2 YSLEER. The V end lost 0 bases, the J end lost 9 bases, and 9 bases lay between the germline ends. The CDR3 sequence is CASSQDLEGSPLHF. The CDR3 DNA reads TGCGCCAGCAGCCAAGATCTGGAGGGTTCACCCCTCCACTTT.

The CDR3 is CASSEEAGWMNTGELFF. The CDR3 DNA follows: TGTGCCAGCAGTGAAGAGGCGGGTTGGATGAACACCGGGGAGCTGTTTTTT. The chain couples TRBV2 to TRBJ2-2; a weak D match, TRBD2 (5 bases). Germline assignment: CDR1 SNHLY and CDR2 FYNNEI. This CDR3 spans 17 amino acids. V was cut by 1 base and J by 1 base, with 13 bases left in between.

This clone appeared a single time. The J gene is TRBJ1-1, the V gene TRBV19; 8 nucleotides match TRBD1. The CDR3 length is 11 residues. Germline values: CDR1 LNHDA, CDR2 SQIVND (reference sequence). V was clipped by 4 bases and J by 10 bases; unmatched bases: 2. CDR3 nucleotides: TGTGCCAGTAGTACCACAGGGGGAGCTTTCTTT. Translating gives CASSTTGGAFF.

The chain joins TRBV19 to TRBJ1-2; the D is unclear. Trimming removed 3 bases from V and 6 bases from J, with 11 bases in between. The CDR3 extends over 13 amino acids. In germline, CDR1 is LNHDA, CDR2 SQIVND (reference sequence). CDR3 residues: CASSMNRGDGYTF. In DNA, the CDR3 is TGTGCCAGTAGTATGAACAGAGGTGATGGCTACACCTTC.

The chain couples TRBV19 to TRBJ2-7, with 10 bases identical to TRBD2. CDR3 length equals 15 residues. V gave up 3 bases and J gave up 3 bases; unmatched junction bases: 5. CDR1 and CDR2 from the germline V gene are LNHDA and SQIVND (reference sequence). Written as DNA, the CDR3 is TGTGCCAGTAGTATTAGCGGGGGGCCGGTCTACGAGCAGTACTTC. Its protein product is CASSISGGPVYEQYF. Filled out from reference TRBV19 and TRBJ2-7, the complete variable domain reads DGGITQSPKYLFRKEGQNVTLSCEQNLNHDAMYWYRQDPGQGLRLIYYSQIVNDFQKGDIAEGYSVSREKKESFPLTVTSAQKNPTAFYLCASSISGGPVYEQYFGPGTRLTVT.

Written as DNA, the CDR3 is TGTGCCATCACCGAACCGGGACAGGGCTACGAGCAGTACTTC. Translating gives CAITEPGQGYEQYF. The J gene is TRBJ2-7, the V gene TRBV10-3, with 9 bases fitting TRBD1. The CDR3 is 14 amino acids. Germline CDR1 and CDR2: ENHRY and SYGVKD. Trimming removed 7 bases from V and 3 bases from J; junction bases left unmatched: 7.

The chain carries TRBV27 and TRBJ1-5; 10 bases map to TRBD1. The CDR3 length is 15 residues. The J segment lost 9 bases and the V segment lost 5 bases, leaving 10 bases of the junction unmatched. The germline CDR1 and CDR2 sequences are MNHEY and SMNVEV (reference sequence). CDR3 sequence: CASSPRTGGDRPQHF. CDR3 nucleotides: TGTGCCAGCAGTCCACGGACAGGGGGAGATAGGCCCCAGCATTTT.

The rearrangement links TRBV10-3 to TRBJ2-1, with D perhaps TRBD1 or TRBD2 (6 bases each). CDR3 length equals 13 residues. The ends were cut back, 8 bases at V and 10 bases at J, with 18 bases in the middle. CDR1 ENHRY and CDR2 SYGVKD come from the germline V gene. CDR3 nucleotide sequence: TGTGCCATCGGGAAAGGGGGGAACACGGAGCAGTTCTTC. Translated: CAIGKGGNTEQFF.

This chain uses TRBV6-5 with TRBJ1-2, with 7 bases matching TRBD1. V shed 6 bases, J shed 7 bases, and the junction held 14 bases outside the gene matches. Germline V gene data show CDR1 as MNHEY and CDR2 as SVGAGI. This CDR3 is 15 amino acids long. The CDR3 nucleotides are TGTGCCAGCAGCCCTACCCGACAGGGTACGGCTGGCTACACCTTC. Its protein product is CASSPTRQGTAGYTF.

J is TRBJ2-1 and V is TRBV5-5, with 8 bases aligning to TRBD2. The CDR3 has 16 amino acids. Trimming took 2 bases from V and 4 from J; bases not matched to a gene: 8. Germline V CDR1 and CDR2: SGHKS, YYEKEE (reference sequence). CDR3 residues: CASSFGSPGGYNEQFF. The CDR3 DNA sequence: TGTGCCAGCAGCTTTGGTAGTCCGGGAGGGTACAATGAGCAGTTCTTC.

This chain uses TRBV7-2 with TRBJ2-1; D perhaps matches TRBD2 (6 bases). Germline-derived CDR1 and CDR2 are SGHTA and FQGNSA. The CDR3 has 14 amino acids. Trimming removed 8 bases at V and 9 bases at J, with 20 bases between. CDR3 sequence: CASGPRDSFTEQFF. CDR3 nucleotide sequence: TGTGCCAGCGGACCCCGGGACTCCTTCACTGAGCAGTTCTTC.

The genes are TRBV18 and TRBJ2-3, with TRBD2 as a possible D gene (5 bases). The CDR3 extends over 14 amino acids. V was shortened by 3 bases and J by 1 base, with 8 bases between the two germline ends. Germline V gene sequence: CDR1 KGHSH, CDR2 LQKENI. CDR3 region: CASSPAEGTDTQYF. The CDR3 DNA is TGTGCCAGCTCACCCGCGGAGGGCACAGATACGCAGTATTTT.

This clone has a single count. This chain links TRBV7-2 with TRBJ2-6, with D possibly TRBD1 on 6 matching bases. The CDR3 has 15 amino acids. Germline V lookup: CDR1 SGHTA, CDR2 FQGNSA. Trimming left V 1 base short and J 2 bases short, with 6 bases between. The CDR3 here is CASSLDRAGANVLTF. The DNA of the CDR3 is TGTGCCAGCAGCTTAGACAGGGCTGGGGCCAACGTCCTGACTTTC.

The chain couples TRBV6-1 to TRBJ2-7; 9 positions match TRBD1. The germline V gene encodes CDR1 MNHNS and CDR2 SASEGT. V was pared by 0 bases and J by 2 bases, with 5 bases of the junction left unmatched. This CDR3 region has 16 residues. As DNA, the CDR3 is TGTGCCAGCAGTGAAGCGCCTCGGGACAGGGCCTACGAGCAGTACTTC. Translation: CASSEAPRDRAYEQYF.

The count of this clone is one. This chain joins TRBV25-1 and TRBJ1-2; perhaps TRBD1 as D (5 bases). This CDR3 is built from 15 residues. Looked up from germline, CDR1 is MGHDK and CDR2 is SYGVNS. Trimming removed 6 bases at V and 5 bases at J, with 19 bases between. The CDR3 DNA sequence: TGTGCCAGCAGGGGGGTCCGGGACGGATCATATGGCTACACCTTC. As protein: CASRGVRDGSYGYTF.

J is TRBJ2-7 and V is TRBV6-6; 7 bases line up with TRBD1. The junction had 12 bases not matched to a gene; V was cut back by 4 bases and J by 6 bases. Germline loops: CDR1 MNHNY, CDR2 SVGAGI (reference sequence). This CDR3 contains 15 residues. The CDR3 protein is CASSLLETGSLEQYF. As DNA, the CDR3 is TGTGCCAGCAGTTTGTTGGAGACAGGGTCCCTCGAGCAGTACTTC.

This clone occurred a few times. J is TRBJ1-2 and V is TRBV14; D may be TRBD1 (5 bases). The CDR3 sequence is 13 residues long. CDR1 is SGHDN and CDR2 is FVKESK in the germline V gene. Trimming removed 2 bases from V and 8 bases from J, with 12 bases in between. This CDR3 reads CASSQQAGQGYTF. The CDR3 DNA is TGTGCCAGCAGCCAACAGGCGGGGCAAGGCTACACCTTC.

The chain recombines TRBV4-3 with TRBJ2-1, with 10 positions matching TRBD2. The V and J ends lost 2 bases and 4 bases, in that order; junction bases with no gene match: 2. The CDR3 extends over 15 amino acids. Germline V gives CDR1 LGHNA, CDR2 YSLEER. Here the CDR3 DNA reads TGCGCCAGCAGCCAACCTAGCGGGGGTTACAATGAGCAGTTCTTC. Protein: CASSQPSGGYNEQFF.

V and J are TRBV4-1 and TRBJ1-4; tentatively, D is TRBD1 (5 bases). CDR3 length: 16 residues. The V end lost 3 bases, the J end lost 7 bases, and 18 bases lay between the germline ends. Germline V gene data show CDR1 as MGHRA and CDR2 as YSYEKL. The chain's CDR3 is CASSQGTVMVREKLFF. The CDR3 coding sequence is TGCGCCAGCAGCCAGGGGACTGTGATGGTGCGTGAAAAACTGTTTTTT.

The CDR3: CASSPENGTSGRRLTKNIQYF. DNA of the CDR3: TGCGCCAGCAGCCCTGAGAACGGGACTAGCGGGAGACGTTTGACCAAAAACATTCAGTACTTC. The rearrangement joins TRBV5-1 to TRBJ2-4; the match to TRBD2 covers 14 bases. The length of the CDR3 is 21 residues. In germline, CDR1 is SGHRS, CDR2 YFSETQ. After removal of 4 bases from V and 2 bases from J, the junction contained 17 bases not matched to a gene.

The J gene is TRBJ1-1, the V gene TRBV30; 10 positions match TRBD1. V lost 6 bases, J lost 4 bases, and 2 bases stayed unmatched. Germline values: CDR1 GTSNPN, CDR2 SVGIG (reference sequence). The CDR3 totals 12 residues. In DNA form, the CDR3 reads TGTGCCTGCGACAGGGGGCCCACTGAAGCTTTCTTT. Encoded protein: CACDRGPTEAFF.